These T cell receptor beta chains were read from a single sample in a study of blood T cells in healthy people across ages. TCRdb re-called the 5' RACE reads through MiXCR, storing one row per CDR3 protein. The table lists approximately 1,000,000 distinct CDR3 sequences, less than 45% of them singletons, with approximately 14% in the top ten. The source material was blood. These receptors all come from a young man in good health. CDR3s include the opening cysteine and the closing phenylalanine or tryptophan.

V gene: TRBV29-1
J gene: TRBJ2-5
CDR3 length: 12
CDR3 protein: CSVRTGSPERYF

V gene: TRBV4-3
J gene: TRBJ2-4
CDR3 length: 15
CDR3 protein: CASSQERGHYNEQYF

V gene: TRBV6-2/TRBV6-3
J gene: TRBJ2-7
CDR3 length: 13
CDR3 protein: CASSYDNTYEQYF

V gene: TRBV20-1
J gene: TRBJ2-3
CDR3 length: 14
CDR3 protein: CSARRGGAGDTQYF

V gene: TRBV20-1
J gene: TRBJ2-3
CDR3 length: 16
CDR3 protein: CSARGTSGTSTDTQYF

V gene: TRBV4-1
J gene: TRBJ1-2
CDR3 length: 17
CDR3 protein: CASSPFRGGGNNYGYTF

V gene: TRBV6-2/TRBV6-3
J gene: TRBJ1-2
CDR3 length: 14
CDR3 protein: CASRTGTGYYGYTF

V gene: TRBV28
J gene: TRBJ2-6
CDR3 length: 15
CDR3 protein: CATRFRTAGANVLTF

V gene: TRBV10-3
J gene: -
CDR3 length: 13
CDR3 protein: CATEGGQQETQYF

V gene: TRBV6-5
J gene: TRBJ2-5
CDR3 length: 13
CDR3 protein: CASSYYQGLEQYF

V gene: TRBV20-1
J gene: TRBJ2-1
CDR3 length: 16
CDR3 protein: CSAQGLAGGTYNEQFF

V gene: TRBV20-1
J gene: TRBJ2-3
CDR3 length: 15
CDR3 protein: CSARSRTGDADTQYF

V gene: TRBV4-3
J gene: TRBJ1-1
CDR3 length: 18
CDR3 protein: CASSQVGREFFQAAEAFF

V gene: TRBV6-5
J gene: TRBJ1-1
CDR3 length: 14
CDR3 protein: CASSYHGMNTEAFF

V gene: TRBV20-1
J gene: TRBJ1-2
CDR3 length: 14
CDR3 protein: CSAGNGGSNYGYTF

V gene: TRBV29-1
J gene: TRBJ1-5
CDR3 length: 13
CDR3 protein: CSVSGTPNQPQHF

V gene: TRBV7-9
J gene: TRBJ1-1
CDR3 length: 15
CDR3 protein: CASTSSGRENTEAFF

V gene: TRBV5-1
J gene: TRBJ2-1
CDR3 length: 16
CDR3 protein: CASSLVFSGGAHEQFF

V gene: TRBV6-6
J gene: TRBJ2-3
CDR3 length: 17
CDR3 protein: CASSWVSGGFSTDTQYF

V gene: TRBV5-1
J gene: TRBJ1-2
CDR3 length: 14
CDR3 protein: CASRSGQEHDGYTF

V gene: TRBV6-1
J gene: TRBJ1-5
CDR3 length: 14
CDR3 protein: CASIPQDVGQPQHF

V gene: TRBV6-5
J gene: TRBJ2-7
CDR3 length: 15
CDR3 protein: CASSKTGDPTYEQYF

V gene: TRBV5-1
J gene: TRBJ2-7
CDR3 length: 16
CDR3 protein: CASSSPIFSGVAEQYF

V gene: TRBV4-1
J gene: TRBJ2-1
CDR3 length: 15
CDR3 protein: CASSQGQTTYNEQFF

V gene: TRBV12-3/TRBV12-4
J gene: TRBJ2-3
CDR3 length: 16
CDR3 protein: CASSSGLVPSTDTQYF

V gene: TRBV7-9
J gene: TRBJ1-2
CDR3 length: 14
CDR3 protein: CASSSLKGAYGYTF

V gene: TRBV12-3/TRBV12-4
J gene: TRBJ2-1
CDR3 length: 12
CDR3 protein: CASSFVGNEQFF

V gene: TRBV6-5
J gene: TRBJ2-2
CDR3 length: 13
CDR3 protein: CAIRSGLTGELFF

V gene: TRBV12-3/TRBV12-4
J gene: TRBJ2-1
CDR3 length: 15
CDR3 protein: CASSPPDRNYNEQFF

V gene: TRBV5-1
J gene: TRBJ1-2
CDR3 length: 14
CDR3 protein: CASSFNGVNYGYTF

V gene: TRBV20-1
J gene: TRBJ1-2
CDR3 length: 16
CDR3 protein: CSARRRVQGFNYGYTF

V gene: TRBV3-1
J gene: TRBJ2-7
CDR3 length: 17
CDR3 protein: CASSKPGSRRDSYEQYF